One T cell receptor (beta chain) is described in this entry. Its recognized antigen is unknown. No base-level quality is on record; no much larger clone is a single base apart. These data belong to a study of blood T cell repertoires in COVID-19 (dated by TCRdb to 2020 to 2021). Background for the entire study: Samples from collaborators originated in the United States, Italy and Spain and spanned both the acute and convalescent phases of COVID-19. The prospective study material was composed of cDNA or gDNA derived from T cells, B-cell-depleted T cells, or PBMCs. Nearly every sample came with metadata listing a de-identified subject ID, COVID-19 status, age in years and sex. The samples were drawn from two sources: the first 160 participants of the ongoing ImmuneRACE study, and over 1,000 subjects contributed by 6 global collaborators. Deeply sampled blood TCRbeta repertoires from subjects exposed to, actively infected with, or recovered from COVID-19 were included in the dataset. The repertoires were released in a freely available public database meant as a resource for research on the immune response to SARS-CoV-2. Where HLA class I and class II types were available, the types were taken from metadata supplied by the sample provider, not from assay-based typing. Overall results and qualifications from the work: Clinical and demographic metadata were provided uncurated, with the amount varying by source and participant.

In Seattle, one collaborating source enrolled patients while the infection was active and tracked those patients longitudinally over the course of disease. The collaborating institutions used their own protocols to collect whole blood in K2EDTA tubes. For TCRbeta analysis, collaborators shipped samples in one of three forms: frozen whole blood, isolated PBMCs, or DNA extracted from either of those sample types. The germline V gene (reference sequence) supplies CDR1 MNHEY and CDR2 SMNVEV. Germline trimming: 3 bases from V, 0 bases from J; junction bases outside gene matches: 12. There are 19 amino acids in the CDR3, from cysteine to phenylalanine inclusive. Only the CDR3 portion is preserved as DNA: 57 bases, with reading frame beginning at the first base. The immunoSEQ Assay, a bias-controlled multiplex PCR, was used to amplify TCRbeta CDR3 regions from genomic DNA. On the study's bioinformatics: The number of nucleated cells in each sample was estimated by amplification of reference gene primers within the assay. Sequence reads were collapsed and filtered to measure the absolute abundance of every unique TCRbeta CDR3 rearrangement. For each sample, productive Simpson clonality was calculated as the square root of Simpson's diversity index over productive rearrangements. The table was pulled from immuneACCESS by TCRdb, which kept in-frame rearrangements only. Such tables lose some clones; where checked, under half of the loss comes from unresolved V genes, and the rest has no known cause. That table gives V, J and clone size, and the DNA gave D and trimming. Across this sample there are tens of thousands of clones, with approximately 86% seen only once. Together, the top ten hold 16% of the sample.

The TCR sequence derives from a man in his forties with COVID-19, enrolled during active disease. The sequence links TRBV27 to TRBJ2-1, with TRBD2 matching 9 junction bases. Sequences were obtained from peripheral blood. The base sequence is TGTGCCAGCAGTTTGGCAATCCTTCGCGGGGGGGCCTCCTACAATGAGCAGTTCTTC. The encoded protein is CASSLAILRGGASYNEQFF.